A selection of T cell receptor beta chains follows, all from one sample in a study of identical twins. TCRdb recomputed calls from the 5' RACE reads with MiXCR, one row per CDR3 protein. The sample includes 400,000 to 650,000 distinct CDR3 sequences, roughly 21% of them seen just once. The data were also submitted as part of a second study, on T cells expressing NK-cell markers.

The sample was CD4+ T cells sorted from blood. These receptors all come from a woman under 30 in good health. Both conserved end residues are part of each CDR3. Each record gives: clone size, J gene, V gene, D gene, CDR3 protein, CDR3 DNA. The D gene is left open where the match is weak. Clone size is given for some rows only: seen once, a few or many times, or a class if the clone is expanded.

few	TRBJ2-2	TRBV9	-	CASSVTGGQLNTGELFF	TGTGCCAGCAGCGTAACCGGAGGACAGCTAAACACCGGGGAGCTGTTTTTT
-	TRBJ2-3	TRBV6-1	TRBD2	CASGLAGGPQSQYF	TGTGCCAGCGGACTAGCGGGGGGGCCGCAATCGCAGTATTTT
many	TRBJ2-3	TRBV20-1	-	CSAGWGGGEDTQYF	TGCAGTGCTGGGTGGGGTGGTGGGGAAGATACGCAGTATTTT
few	TRBJ2-5	TRBV7-2	TRBD2	CASSLGGTLQETQYF	TGTGCCAGCAGCTTGGGGGGGACTCTTCAAGAGACCCAGTACTTC
-	TRBJ2-5	TRBV6-5	-	CASSYSPSVETQYF	TGTGCCAGCAGTTACTCCCCCAGCGTGGAGACCCAGTACTTC
few	TRBJ2-1	TRBV9	-	CASSVSGSTGPGGNEQFF	TGTGCCAGCAGCGTAAGTGGATCGACAGGGCCCGGGGGCAATGAGCAGTTCTTC
-	TRBJ2-1	TRBV4-3	-	CASSQERAINNEQFF	TGCGCCAGCAGCCAAGAACGGGCGATCAACAATGAGCAGTTCTTC
few	TRBJ2-1	TRBV5-1	-	CASSLDGGPTYNEQFF	TGCGCCAGCAGCTTGGATGGCGGGCCTACCTACAATGAGCAGTTCTTC
many	TRBJ1-2	TRBV15	TRBD1	CATSYRDRPNYGYTF	TGTGCCACCAGCTACAGGGACAGGCCTAACTATGGCTACACCTTC
-	TRBJ2-7	TRBV20-1	TRBD1	CSAGPGQARIEQYF	TGCAGTGCTGGTCCGGGACAGGCGCGTATCGAGCAGTACTTC
-	TRBJ2-1	TRBV6-1	TRBD2	CASSGLAGSRYNEQFF	TGTGCCAGCAGCGGACTAGCGGGAAGTCGGTACAATGAGCAGTTCTTC
many	TRBJ2-3	TRBV5-1	-	CASSVLRDSGADTQYF	TGCGCCAGCAGCGTACTCCGGGACAGCGGGGCAGATACGCAGTATTTT
-	TRBJ1-4	TRBV20-1	TRBD1	CSAGDRDEKLFF	TGCAGTGCGGGGGACAGGGATGAAAAACTGTTTTTT
-	TRBJ1-1	TRBV20-1	-	CSVRERGTEAFF	TGCAGTGTAAGGGAGAGGGGAACTGAAGCTTTCTTT
few	TRBJ2-7	TRBV10-3	TRBD2	CAISEGLAGPYEQYF	TGTGCCATCAGTGAGGGACTAGCGGGACCCTACGAGCAGTACTTC
few	TRBJ2-7	TRBV7-2	TRBD2	CASSLARGSYEQYF	TGTGCCAGCAGCTTAGCGCGGGGGAGCTACGAGCAGTACTTC
-	TRBJ1-2	TRBV18	-	CASSRQPANYGYTF	TGTGCCAGCTCCCGCCAGCCAGCTAACTATGGCTACACCTTC
-	TRBJ2-1	TRBV5-1	-	CASSPDSLYNEQFF	TGCGCCAGCAGCCCTGACAGTCTCTACAATGAGCAGTTCTTC
-	TRBJ2-7	TRBV30	-	CAWSLRGHEQYF	TGTGCCTGGAGCTTGCGGGGACACGAGCAGTACTTC
-	TRBJ1-2	TRBV20-1	-	CSGGGGTYGYTF	TGCAGTGGGGGCGGGGGAACCTATGGCTACACCTTC
-	TRBJ2-7	TRBV9	-	CASSPPGVRYEQYF	TGTGCCAGCAGCCCACCCGGGGTAAGGTACGAGCAGTACTTC
few	TRBJ2-3	TRBV9	TRBD2	CASSASGLAGESRADTQYF	TGTGCCAGCAGCGCCTCGGGACTAGCGGGAGAAAGTCGCGCAGATACGCAGTATTTT
few	TRBJ1-1	TRBV10-3	TRBD1	CAISGQGTNEAFF	TGTGCCATCAGTGGACAGGGTACCAATGAAGCTTTCTTT
many	TRBJ2-7	TRBV12-3/TRBV12-4	TRBD1	CASGQGPYDEQYF	TGTGCCAGTGGACAGGGACCCTACGACGAGCAGTACTTC
-	TRBJ1-2	TRBV7-9	-	CASSTPGLLYGYTF	TGTGCCAGCAGCACCCCCGGCTTACTCTATGGCTACACCTTC
-	TRBJ1-5	TRBV3-1	TRBD1	CASSQGQGGGPQHF	TGTGCCAGCAGCCAGGGACAGGGCGGGGGGCCCCAGCATTTT
-	TRBJ2-3	TRBV25-1	-	CASSSRLGLTSTDTQYF	TGTGCCAGCAGTTCCCGACTCGGACTGACTAGCACAGATACGCAGTATTTT
few	TRBJ2-2	TRBV12-3/TRBV12-4	TRBD2	CASSLAAGGFNGELFF	TGTGCCAGCAGTTTGGCCGCGGGAGGCTTTAACGGGGAGCTGTTTTTT
many	TRBJ2-2	TRBV5-1	-	CASSLDGNTGELFF	TGCGCCAGCAGCTTGGATGGGAACACCGGGGAGCTGTTTTTT
many	TRBJ2-5	TRBV10-3	-	CAISAMLAQETQYF	TGTGCCATCAGTGCAATGCTAGCCCAGGAGACCCAGTACTTC
few	TRBJ2-7	TRBV12-3/TRBV12-4	TRBD1	CASRHRDRGYEQYF	TGTGCCAGCAGGCACCGGGACAGGGGCTACGAGCAGTACTTC
-	TRBJ2-2	TRBV6-1	TRBD2	CASRHDGTSGGELFF	TGTGCCAGCAGGCACGATGGGACTAGTGGCGGGGAGCTGTTTTTT
few	TRBJ2-7	TRBV18	-	CASSPEGGRGYEQYF	TGTGCCAGCTCACCAGAGGGGGGGCGAGGATACGAGCAGTACTTC
few	TRBJ2-5	TRBV3-1	-	CASSQDFQETQYF	TGTGCCAGCAGCCAAGACTTCCAAGAGACCCAGTACTTC
-	TRBJ2-6	TRBV18	-	CASSSRANSGANVLTF	TGTGCCAGCTCAAGCCGGGCCAACTCTGGGGCCAACGTCCTGACTTTC
-	TRBJ1-5	TRBV6-1	TRBD1	CASSGGQGARSGNQPQHF	TGTGCCAGCAGCGGAGGACAGGGGGCGAGGAGTGGTAATCAGCCCCAGCATTTT
few	TRBJ2-5	TRBV5-1	-	CASSPTATGQETQYF	TGCGCCAGCAGCCCCACAGCGACAGGACAAGAGACCCAGTACTTC
few	TRBJ2-3	TRBV20-1	TRBD2	CSARGLAGVGSTDTQYF	TGCAGTGCTCGGGGACTAGCGGGAGTAGGTAGCACAGATACGCAGTATTTT
few	TRBJ1-4	TRBV20-1	TRBD1	CSANDRGANEKLFF	TGCAGTGCAAATGACAGGGGAGCTAATGAAAAACTGTTTTTT
many	TRBJ2-2	TRBV6-5	-	CASSYTPGYGELFF	TGTGCCAGCAGTTACACTCCAGGGTACGGGGAGCTGTTTTTT
few	TRBJ2-2	TRBV6-5	-	CASSFDVRRELFF	TGTGCCAGCAGTTTTGACGTCCGCCGGGAGCTGTTTTTT
-	TRBJ2-3	TRBV20-1	-	CSARLRGGTDTQYF	TGCAGTGCCAGGCTGCGGGGTGGCACAGATACGCAGTATTTT
few	TRBJ2-5	TRBV20-1	-	CSASQLVSGGTQYF	TGCAGTGCTAGCCAACTAGTAAGCGGCGGGACCCAGTACTTC
few	TRBJ2-3	TRBV6-5	-	CASSYSAGSTDTQYF	TGTGCCAGCAGTTACTCTGCGGGAAGCACAGATACGCAGTATTTT
few	TRBJ2-1	TRBV19	TRBD2	CASSIFGGTYNEQFF	TGTGCCAGTAGTATCTTCGGGGGGACGTACAATGAGCAGTTCTTC
-	TRBJ2-5	TRBV5-4	-	CASSLSKGETQYF	TGTGCCAGCAGCTTGTCTAAGGGAGAGACCCAGTACTTC
many	TRBJ1-5	TRBV20-1	-	CSAFFGGQPQHF	TGCAGTGCCTTTTTCGGGGGGCAGCCCCAGCATTTT
-	TRBJ1-2	TRBV20-1	TRBD1	CSAPRRDSNYGYTF	TGCAGTGCTCCGAGACGGGACAGCAACTATGGCTACACCTTC
few	TRBJ2-1	TRBV6-5	-	CASSYGVEQFF	TGTGCCAGCAGTTACGGGGTTGAGCAGTTCTTC
few	TRBJ2-1	TRBV7-9	-	CASETTLHGEQFF	TGTGCCAGCGAGACTACTCTCCATGGGGAGCAGTTCTTC
-	TRBJ2-5	TRBV19	-	CATRRSVIQETQYF	TGTGCCACCCGAAGGTCGGTAATCCAAGAGACCCAGTACTTC
few	TRBJ1-6	TRBV7-9	-	CASSLFRREGSPLHF	TGTGCCAGCAGCTTATTTCGTAGGGAGGGATCACCCCTCCACTTT
-	TRBJ2-7	TRBV2	-	CASTGSSDSYEQYF	TGTGCCAGCACGGGGTCTAGCGACTCCTACGAGCAGTACTTC
-	TRBJ2-1	TRBV24-1	-	CATSDPRGGDNEQFF	TGTGCCACCAGTGATCCCAGGGGAGGTGACAATGAGCAGTTCTTC